This TCR beta chain was identified in a study of blood T cell repertoires in COVID-19. Study-wide context: Whether acute or convalescent, the COVID-19 samples came from the United States, Italy and Spain. The cDNA or gDNA used as material had been derived from T cells, B-cell-depleted T cells, or PBMCs.

The CDR3 runs to 15 residues. V lost 0 bases and J lost 4, with 8 bases in between. Germline V gene data show CDR1 as SGHRS and CDR2 as YFSETQ. In the study's own analysis: Amplification from reference gene primers served as the basis for estimated nucleated cell counts. This table comes from immunoSEQ multiplex PCR, and its TCRdb copy is limited to in-frame clones, with some not included. That table is the source of V, J and clone size, and D and trimming were worked out from the DNA. The data contain about 250,000 clones, 86% of them singletons. The sequence derives from an older woman who had recovered from COVID-19. V is TRBV5-1 and J is TRBJ1-6; no clear D gene. The specimen was peripheral blood. In DNA, the CDR3 is TGCGCCAGCAGCTTGGGGCTGATATATAATTCACCCCTCCACTTT. Translation: CASSLGLIYNSPLHF.